This entry concerns a single T cell receptor beta chain. What it binds is unknown. The sample comes from a study of cytomegalovirus exposure and HLA in healthy donors. The study, taken as a whole, reports: Cytomegalovirus status was reportedly diagnosed by the classifier with high specificity and sensitivity. Later on, a genetic analysis was performed. It linked a missense variant in DCLRE1C with V- and J-gene trimming of TCR beta.

Trimming took 5 bases from V and 4 from J; bases not matched to a gene: 12. Germline-derived CDR1 and CDR2 are SEHNR and FQNEAQ (reference sequence). This CDR3 comprises 16 residues. Primers included in the PCR were 60 Vbeta and 13 Jbeta primers. The data were produced by immunoSEQ multiplex PCR, yet TCRdb's version contains in-frame clones alone and is incomplete. Of some 120,000 clones listed, less than 75% are singletons. The rearrangement links TRBV7-9 to TRBJ2-7; 9 bases match TRBD1. The receptor was isolated from a woman aged 40 to 55 in good health and CMV-seropositive. Sequencing input: PBMCs. CDR3 nucleotide sequence: TGTGCCAGCAGCCCACCCGGGACAGGGCAAAAATACGAGCAGTACTTC. Translated: CASSPPGTGQKYEQYF.